The rows below give T cell receptor beta chains drawn from one sample of a study of blood T cell repertoires in COVID-19. Sequencing was performed with immunoSEQ multiplex PCR; in TCRdb, only in-frame clones are kept and a portion is missing. The sample holds 200,000 to 250,000 clones, over 75% seen once. Material: peripheral blood. These receptors were taken from a man in his fifties or sixties with acute or convalescent COVID-19. The CDR3 runs from the conserved cysteine through the conserved F or W. The D gene is left open where the match is weak. The size entry is marked missing in some rows and otherwise reads once, few, many or a size class.

-,TRBD1,TRBV5-6,TRBJ1-1,16,TGTGCCAGCAGCGCCGGGACAGGAGCCCTGAACACTGAAGCTTTCTTT,CASSAGTGALNTEAFF
-,-,TRBV5-6,TRBJ1-2,15,TGTGCCAGCAGCTCCCAGGGCAAGGCTAACTATGGCTACACCTTC,CASSSQGKANYGYTF
-,TRBD2,TRBV5-6,TRBJ2-3,18,TGTGCCAGCAGCTTGGGACTAGCGGGGAGTTATAGCACAGATACGCAGTATTTT,CASSLGLAGSYSTDTQYF
-,TRBD1,TRBV9,TRBJ1-1,17,TGTGCCAGCAGCGTATTAAACAGGGGGCTATCGAACACTGAAGCTTTCTTT,CASSVLNRGLSNTEAFF
-,TRBD1,TRBV19,TRBJ1-2,13,TGTGCCAGTAGTCTTGACAGGGACTATGGCTACACCTTC,CASSLDRDYGYTF
-,TRBD1,TRBV3-1/TRBV3-2,TRBJ1-1,14,TGTGCCAGCAGCCAGGACAGGGGTAACACTGAAGCTTTCTTT,CASSQDRGNTEAFF
-,TRBD2,TRBV7-9,TRBJ2-2,14,TGTGCCAGCCGGGAGGACCTGAACACCGGGGAGCTGTTTTTT,CASREDLNTGELFF
-,TRBD2,TRBV6-1,TRBJ2-1,15,TGTGCCAGCAGTGAATTCAGCGGGGGCCACAATGAGCAGTTCTTC,CASSEFSGGHNEQFF
-,TRBD1,TRBV6-1,TRBJ1-5,19,TGTGCCAGCAGTGCCGGGACAGGGGTTTCTGGATGGGGCAATCAGCCCCAGCATTTT,CASSAGTGVSGWGNQPQHF
-,-,TRBV6-5,TRBJ1-1,14,TGTGCCAGCAGTTCCCGCGGTGGGAACACTGAAGCTTTCTTT,CASSSRGGNTEAFF
-,-,TRBV19,TRBJ1-1,15,TGTGCCAGTAGTCCCCCTAGACAGGCCAACACTGAAGCTTTCTTT,CASSPPRQANTEAFF
-,-,TRBV9,TRBJ2-2,16,TGTGCCAGCAGCGTAAGGGCTAGCGTCGGCACCGGGGAGCTGTTTTTT,CASSVRASVGTGELFF
-,TRBD1,TRBV5-8,TRBJ1-2,14,TGTGCCAGCAGCTGGCGACAGGGGGCACATCGCTACACCTTC,CASSWRQGAHRYTF
-,TRBD1,TRBV10-2,TRBJ1-6,14,TGCGCCAGCAGGAGTGACAGGGAGAGCTCACCCCTCCACTTT,CASRSDRESSPLHF
-,-,TRBV6-4,TRBJ1-1,18,TGTGCCAGCAGTGATGGGAGGAGGGAGAACGTCCAGAACACTGAAGCTTTCTTT,CASSDGRRENVQNTEAFF
-,-,TRBV4-1,TRBJ1-4,14,TGCGCCAGCAGCCAAGAGGGCCTTAATGAAAAACTGTTTTTT,CASSQEGLNEKLFF
-,-,TRBV4-1,TRBJ2-1,14,TGCGCCAGCAGCCAAGTGGGGGGGCCCGATGAGCAGTTCTTC,CASSQVGGPDEQFF
-,-,TRBV11-3,TRBJ2-5,12,TGTGCCAGCAGCTCGGGGAAAGAGACCCAGTACTTC,CASSSGKETQYF
-,TRBD2,TRBV18,TRBJ2-3,15,TGTGCCAGCTCCCTTAGCGGGGTTAGCACAGATACGCAGTATTTT,CASSLSGVSTDTQYF
-,-,TRBV6-5,TRBJ2-3,13,TGTGCCAGCAGTTTTCCGGACATCAATACGCAGTATTTT,CASSFPDINTQYF
once,TRBD1,TRBV6-2/TRBV6-3,TRBJ1-5,19,TGTGCCAGCAGTCTTAAATTGGGATCGGGACAGTGGGACAATCAGCCCCAGCATTTT,CASSLKLGSGQWDNQPQHF
once,-,TRBV6-1,TRBJ1-2,14,TGTGCCAGCAGTGAACAGTCCGATAACTATGGCTACACCTTC,CASSEQSDNYGYTF
-,-,TRBV30,TRBJ1-2,13,TGTGCCTGGGAAAGTACAGGAATGTATGGCTACACCTTC,CAWESTGMYGYTF
-,TRBD1,TRBV7-2,TRBJ1-2,14,TGTGCCAGCAGCTTTACCGGGACAGACTATGGCTACACCTTC,CASSFTGTDYGYTF
-,-,TRBV5-1,TRBJ1-2,16,TGCGCCAGCAGCCCGACCCCGGATAACAGAAGATATGGCTACACCTTC,CASSPTPDNRRYGYTF
-,-,TRBV6-5,TRBJ1-2,14,TGTGCCAGCAGTAAGGGGGAGGGAAACTATGGCTACACCTTC,CASSKGEGNYGYTF
-,TRBD1,TRBV5-1,TRBJ2-7,16,TGCGCCAGCAGCTTGGCCGCCGGGACAGTTTCCTACGAGCAGTACTTC,CASSLAAGTVSYEQYF
-,TRBD1,TRBV10-2,TRBJ1-6,13,TGCGCCAGCTACAGGGGGCCTAATTCACCCCTCCACTTT,CASYRGPNSPLHF
-,-,TRBV6-2/TRBV6-3,TRBJ1-5,16,TGTGCCAGCAGTTACTCTGGCAGGGCCGGCAATCAGCCCCAGCATTTT,CASSYSGRAGNQPQHF
-,TRBD1,TRBV10-3,TRBJ2-1,13,TGTGCCACACAGGGGGTGGGTGGGAATGAGCAGTTCTTC,CATQGVGGNEQFF
once,TRBD1,TRBV9,TRBJ1-3,18,TGTGCCAGCAGCGTAGACCGGGACAGGGTAGGATCTGGAAACACCATATATTTT,CASSVDRDRVGSGNTIYF
-,-,TRBV6-4,TRBJ2-1,13,TGTGCCAGCAGTGACCAGGCCCGGGGTGAGCAGTTCTTC,CASSDQARGEQFF
-,TRBD1,TRBV7-2,TRBJ1-1,16,TGTGCCAGCAGCTTAGTCGGCAGGGGGCGACTTACTGAAGCTTTCTTT,CASSLVGRGRLTEAFF
-,TRBD1,TRBV28,TRBJ1-2,15,TGTGCCAGCAGTCCACCCGACAGGGTTGAATATGGCTACACCTTC,CASSPPDRVEYGYTF
-,-,TRBV6-5,TRBJ1-2,13,TGTGCCAGCAGTCCCAGGGGCGGGCATGGCTACACCTTC,CASSPRGGHGYTF
-,TRBD2,TRBV5-1,TRBJ2-1,16,TGCGCCAGCAGCTTGCAAGCGGGGGGGCCCTACAATGAGCAGTTCTTC,CASSLQAGGPYNEQFF
-,TRBD1,TRBV6-5,TRBJ1-1,13,TGTGCCAGCAGTTGGGACAGAAGGGGGAAAGCTTTCTTT,CASSWDRRGKAFF
-,-,TRBV6-2/TRBV6-3,TRBJ1-1,14,TGTGCCAGCAGTCCGGGACTTCTGAACACTGAAGCTTTCTTT,CASSPGLLNTEAFF
-,-,TRBV6-1,TRBJ1-6,16,TGTGCCAGCAGTGAAAGACTGAGCTCCTATAATTCACCCCTCCACTTT,CASSERLSSYNSPLHF
-,TRBD1,TRBV9,TRBJ1-1,14,TGTGCCAGCAGCCCAGTAACAGGGGACACTGAAGCTTTCTTT,CASSPVTGDTEAFF
-,TRBD1,TRBV6-2/TRBV6-3,TRBJ1-5,17,TGTGCCAGCAGTCCACGGGACAGGGGTTTGGGCAATCAGCCCCAGCATTTT,CASSPRDRGLGNQPQHF
-,TRBD1,TRBV5-1,TRBJ2-6,18,TGCGCCAGCAGCTTGTGGGACAGGAGAAGCTCTGGGGCCAACGTCCTGACTTTC,CASSLWDRRSSGANVLTF
-,-,TRBV9,TRBJ2-7,14,TGTGCCAGCAGCGTAGATCAGGGGAACTACGAGCAGTACTTC,CASSVDQGNYEQYF
-,-,TRBV6-1,TRBJ1-1,14,TGTGCCAGCAGTGAAGATTACCTACTAGTCGGAGCTTTCTTT,CASSEDYLLVGAFF
-,-,TRBV14,TRBJ1-3,16,TGTGCCAGCAGCCGACTACAGGGAAGCTCTGGAAACACCATATATTTT,CASSRLQGSSGNTIYF
-,-,TRBV5-4,TRBJ1-2,11,TGTGCCAGCAGCTTGAGGGAGGGCTACACCTTC,CASSLREGYTF
-,-,TRBV28,TRBJ1-1,14,TGTGCCAGCAGTTCCGGGACACTGAACACTGAAGCTTTCTTT,CASSSGTLNTEAFF
-,TRBD1,TRBV6-5,TRBJ2-7,13,TGTGCCAGCAGCCGGGACAGGGGCTTCGAGCAGTACTTC,CASSRDRGFEQYF
-,TRBD1,TRBV4-1,TRBJ2-3,18,TGCGCCAGCAGCCAAGTTGAGTACGGGACAGGGAACACAGATACGCAGTATTTT,CASSQVEYGTGNTDTQYF
-,-,TRBV23-1,TRBJ2-1,15,TGCGCCAGCAGCCCAGGGAAGAGCTCCTACAATGAGCAGTTCTTC,CASSPGKSSYNEQFF
once,-,TRBV7-3,TRBJ2-6,16,TGTGCCAGCAGCCTTGGTGGAGGGTCTGGGGCCAACGTCCTGACTTTC,CASSLGGGSGANVLTF
-,TRBD1,TRBV6-5,TRBJ1-1,15,TGTGCCAGCAGTTACCAGACAGGGGTTAACACTGAAGCTTTCTTT,CASSYQTGVNTEAFF
once,TRBD1,TRBV6-4,TRBJ1-2,15,TGTGCCAGCAGTCCCGGGACAGGGGTAAACTATGGCTACACCTTC,CASSPGTGVNYGYTF
-,-,TRBV7-7,TRBJ2-2,13,TGTGCCAGCAGGAGAGGGAACACCGGGGAGCTGTTTTTT,CASRRGNTGELFF